A selection of T cell receptor beta chains follows, all from one sample in a study of T cells after yellow fever vaccination. TCRdb reprocessed the 5' RACE reads with MiXCR, giving one entry per CDR3 protein. The sample holds around 530,000 distinct CDR3 sequences, about a sixth seen once. Sequencing used PBMCs, obtained about 5 days after the first yellow fever vaccination. The receptor source for this set is a man younger than 30 who received the YFV17D yellow fever vaccine. CDR3s include the opening cysteine and the closing phenylalanine or tryptophan. Each record gives: V gene, D gene, CDR3 protein. The D gene is left open where the match is weak.

V: TRBV28
D: -
CDR3: CASSFQQASNEKLFF

V: TRBV7-3
D: TRBD2
CDR3: CASSLDRASGYNEQFF

V: TRBV4-1
D: -
CDR3: CASSQDWDAGGRGGNTEAFF

V: TRBV4-3
D: -
CDR3: CASSPPRARGYGYTF

V: TRBV7-9
D: TRBD1
CDR3: CASSPDRGPSYNEQFF

V: TRBV5-4
D: TRBD2
CDR3: CASSLGTSGGTDTQYF

V: TRBV25-1
D: -
CDR3: CASSDRLGGEQFF

V: TRBV5-5
D: -
CDR3: CASSFFFDSNTEAFF

V: TRBV6-1
D: -
CDR3: CASTNLGPNTEAFF

V: TRBV7-9
D: -
CDR3: CASSSWDLAPYEQYF

V: TRBV5-1
D: -
CDR3: CASSRTEHRGTDTQYF

V: TRBV6-1
D: -
CDR3: CASHTLGLTGELFF

V: TRBV5-1
D: -
CDR3: CASSPDSGANVLTF

V: TRBV13
D: -
CDR3: CASSLGREEQPQHF

V: TRBV5-8
D: TRBD1
CDR3: CASSRTGAIGQPQHF

V: TRBV7-3
D: TRBD2
CDR3: CASSFSPSGGLLNEQFF

V: TRBV7-2
D: -
CDR3: CASSLVWGQAGELFF

V: TRBV4-1
D: -
CDR3: CASRLSPGNQPQHF

V: TRBV5-1
D: TRBD1
CDR3: CASSRTPRDRVPIRGYEQYF

V: TRBV5-6
D: -
CDR3: CASSQTAGELFF

V: TRBV28
D: TRBD2
CDR3: CASSPSGGSSYNEQFF

V: TRBV19
D: -
CDR3: CASSMGGQIETQYF

V: TRBV6-1
D: TRBD2
CDR3: CASMEGTWLAGNHEQFF

V: TRBV11-2
D: TRBD2
CDR3: CASSTFGTSGGETQYF

V: TRBV5-1
D: -
CDR3: CASRRRAGGYQETQYF

V: TRBV27
D: -
CDR3: CASSLSRGGSYGYTF

V: TRBV11-2
D: TRBD2
CDR3: CASSWTSGDITYEQYF

V: TRBV9
D: -
CDR3: CASSPWDILYEQFF

V: TRBV13
D: -
CDR3: CASSLGAGGVTEAFF

V: TRBV6-5
D: -
CDR3: CASSWGLPSTGELFF

V: TRBV7-9
D: -
CDR3: CASSFGHYSGNTIYF

V: TRBV12-3/TRBV12-4
D: -
CDR3: CASSFRGPGELFF

V: TRBV4-1
D: TRBD1
CDR3: CASSQAGQGALGYTF

V: TRBV10-2
D: TRBD2
CDR3: CASGGVGEQFF

V: TRBV9
D: -
CDR3: CASSIDNTGELFF

V: TRBV28
D: TRBD1
CDR3: CASSLQGASETQYF

V: TRBV5-1
D: -
CDR3: CASTSLAVQELENTGELFF

V: TRBV7-2
D: -
CDR3: CASSLPRGRANSPLHF

V: TRBV9
D: -
CDR3: CASSIDDRSTEAFF

V: TRBV7-8
D: TRBD2
CDR3: CASSYGLAGEWTSYNEQFF

V: TRBV5-1
D: -
CDR3: CASSLFHSDYEQYF

V: TRBV5-5
D: TRBD2
CDR3: CASAAGGRLEQYF

V: TRBV6-1
D: -
CDR3: CASSPKGFLGTEAFF

V: TRBV11-2
D: -
CDR3: CASSSDRQNIQYF

V: TRBV20-1
D: TRBD1
CDR3: CSAKGTGNTQYF

V: TRBV3-1
D: -
CDR3: CASSIPNNEQFF

V: TRBV6-5
D: -
CDR3: CASSYSSNYPSGTQYF

V: TRBV10-2
D: TRBD1
CDR3: CASKRDSYTDTQYF

V: TRBV24-1
D: -
CDR3: CATSDPTSWRTSGANVLTF

V: TRBV10-3
D: TRBD1
CDR3: CAISDGQGSEKLFF

V: TRBV27
D: -
CDR3: CASSSTLRITGNIQYF

V: TRBV7-9
D: -
CDR3: CASGRTPANSPLHF

V: TRBV12-3/TRBV12-4
D: -
CDR3: CASSLLVGGSEPQHF

V: TRBV30
D: TRBD1
CDR3: CAWTFSRTGLVEKLFF